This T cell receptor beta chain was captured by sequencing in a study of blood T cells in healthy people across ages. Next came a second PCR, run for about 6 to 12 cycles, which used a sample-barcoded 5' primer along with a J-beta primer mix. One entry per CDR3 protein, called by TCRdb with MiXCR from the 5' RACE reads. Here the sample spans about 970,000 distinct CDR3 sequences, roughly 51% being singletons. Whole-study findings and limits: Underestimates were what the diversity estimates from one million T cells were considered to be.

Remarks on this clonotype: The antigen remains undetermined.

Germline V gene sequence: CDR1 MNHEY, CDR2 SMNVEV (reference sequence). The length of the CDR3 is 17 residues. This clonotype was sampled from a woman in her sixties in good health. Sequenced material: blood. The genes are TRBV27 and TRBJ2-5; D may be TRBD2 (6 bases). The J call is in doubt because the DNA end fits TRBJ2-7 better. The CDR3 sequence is CASRPDPLGLATSEQYF. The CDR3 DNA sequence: TGTGCCAGCAGACCGGACCCCCTGGGGCTAGCGACTTCCGAGCAGTACTTC.